What follows are 5 T cell receptor beta chains derived from one specimen sequenced in a study of CD8 T cells in ankylosing spondylitis. MiXCR was run by TCRdb on the 5' RACE reads, yielding one entry per CDR3 protein. The sample lists around 100,000 distinct CDR3 sequences; around 24% were seen once. The sample was synovial fluid, either unsorted or a sorted T cell fraction (not recorded which). The origin of the receptors is a male donor with ankylosing spondylitis.

Ten or more counts support this clonotype. V and J are TRBV5-1 and TRBJ1-1; D not resolved. Trimming took 3 bases from V and 3 from J, leaving 12 bases between them. The length of the CDR3 is 14 residues. Germline V CDR1 and CDR2: SGHRS, YFSETQ. The CDR3 nucleotides are TGCGCCAGCAGCTCAATTTCGGAGGACACTGAAGCTTTCTTT. As protein: CASSSISEDTEAFF.

This chain uses TRBV27 with TRBJ1-2; 7 bases agree with TRBD1. Unmatched junction bases numbered 8, after V lost 6 bases and J lost 4 bases. This CDR3 is built from 14 residues. Per germline, CDR1 MNHEY and CDR2 SMNVEV (reference sequence). The CDR3 sequence is CASSSGRGGYGYTF. Here the CDR3 DNA reads TGTGCCAGCAGCTCGGGCAGGGGGGGCTATGGCTACACCTTC.

This clonotype was seen at least ten times. The chain uses TRBV12-3 or TRBV12-4 and TRBJ1-6; D is possibly TRBD1 (6 bases). The germline V and J ends were trimmed by 5 bases and 9 bases, with 17 bases remaining between them. This CDR3 spans 15 amino acids. The chain's CDR3 is CASSRYGGQGSPLHF. The DNA of the CDR3 is TGTGCCAGCAGTCGTTACGGGGGGCAAGGTTCACCCCTCCACTTT.

The chain uses TRBV20-1 and TRBJ2-1; TRBD2 matches at 8 bases. In germline, CDR1 is DFQATT, CDR2 SNEGSKA (reference sequence). This CDR3 spans 13 amino acids. The ends lost 8 bases at V and 8 bases at J; junction bases unmatched: 11. This CDR3 reads CSSLSGTRDEQFF. In DNA, the CDR3 is TGCAGTTCCCTAAGCGGGACTAGAGATGAGCAGTTCTTC.

This clonotype was found a few times. The J gene is TRBJ1-2, the V gene TRBV20-1, with D perhaps TRBD1 (6 bases). The germline V gene encodes CDR1 DFQATT and CDR2 SNEGSKA (reference sequence). The ends were cut back, 0 bases at V and 0 bases at J, with 11 bases in the middle. This CDR3 contains 15 residues. The CDR3 nucleotides are TGCAGTGCTAGAGACCCCGGGACATCTAACTATGGCTACACCTTC. This encodes CSARDPGTSNYGYTF.